This entry describes one T cell receptor beta chain. The antigen is not known. Trimming took 0 bases from V and 5 from J, leaving 8 bases between them. The CDR3 length is 13 residues. The germline V gene encodes CDR1 SGHDT and CDR2 YYEEEE. This specimen comes from a study of T cell clonotyping in hematopoietic cell transplantation. Findings and caveats of the study: Pathologically expanded recipient clonotypes increased progressively from day 30 to day 180 as diversity fell.

Method: immunoSEQ multiplex PCR; TCRdb's copy keeps in-frame clones and lacks some. The sample lists a few thousand clones, around 92% occurring once. The source was peripheral blood mononuclear cells, collected 100 days after allogeneic stem cell transplant. This sequence originates from a male patient in his 70s who had an allogeneic stem cell transplant from an unrelated donor, so T cells may come from the graft donor. Some clones in this sample may be carry-over from other donors' samples. The chain combines TRBV5-6 with TRBJ1-2, with a possible D match to TRBD1 (5 bases). The chain's CDR3 is CASSLEGTYGYTF. The CDR3 DNA reads as TGTGCCAGCAGCTTGGAAGGGACGTATGGCTACACCTTC.